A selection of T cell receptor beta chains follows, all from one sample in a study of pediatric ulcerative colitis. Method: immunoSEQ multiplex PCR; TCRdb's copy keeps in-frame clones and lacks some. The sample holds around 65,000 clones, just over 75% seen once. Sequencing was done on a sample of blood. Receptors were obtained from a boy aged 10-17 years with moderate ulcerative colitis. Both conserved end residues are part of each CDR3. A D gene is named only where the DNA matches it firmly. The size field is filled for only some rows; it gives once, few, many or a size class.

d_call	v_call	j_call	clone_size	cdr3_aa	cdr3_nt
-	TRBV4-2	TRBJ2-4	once	CASSQDYRSFAAKNIQYF	TGTGCCAGCAGCCAAGATTATCGCAGCTTCGCAGCCAAAAACATTCAGTACTTC
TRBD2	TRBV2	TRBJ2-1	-	CASSTSGRASNEQFF	TGTGCCAGCAGTACAAGCGGGAGGGCCTCCAATGAGCAGTTCTTC
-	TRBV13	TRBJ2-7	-	CASSQGRYEQYF	TGTGCCAGCAGCCAAGGGAGATACGAGCAGTACTTC
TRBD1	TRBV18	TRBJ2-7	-	CASSPPRTGGKDEQYF	TGTGCCAGCTCACCTCCGAGGACAGGGGGTAAGGACGAGCAGTACTTC
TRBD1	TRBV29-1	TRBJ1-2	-	CSVEDRTRGQGEGYTF	TGCAGCGTTGAAGACCGTACGAGGGGACAGGGTGAAGGCTACACCTTC
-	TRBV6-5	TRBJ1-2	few	CASSLQGTLGYTF	TGTGCCAGCAGTCTACAGGGTACCCTTGGCTACACCTTC
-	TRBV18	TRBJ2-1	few	CASSPDRISYNEQFF	TGTGCCAGCTCACCTGACCGCATCTCCTACAATGAGCAGTTCTTC
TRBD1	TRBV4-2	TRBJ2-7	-	CASSQVVSGTGNYEQYF	TGTGCCAGCAGCCAAGTTGTCTCAGGGACAGGGAACTACGAGCAGTACTTC
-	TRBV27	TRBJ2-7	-	CASSRLADTYEQYF	TGTGCCAGCAGTCGTCTTGCGGATACCTACGAGCAGTACTTC
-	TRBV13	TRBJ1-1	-	CASSLNGRMNTEAFF	TGTGCCAGCAGCTTAAACGGACGGATGAACACTGAAGCTTTCTTT
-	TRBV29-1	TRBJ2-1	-	CSVSTSMSSYNEQFF	TGCAGCGTTTCAACTAGCATGAGCTCCTACAATGAGCAGTTCTTC
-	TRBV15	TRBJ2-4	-	CATSRDWAYELAKNIQYF	TGTGCCACCAGCAGAGATTGGGCGTATGAACTAGCCAAAAACATTCAGTACTTC
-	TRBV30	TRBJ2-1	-	CAWSVAATYNEQFF	TGTGCCTGGAGTGTGGCGGCAACCTACAATGAGCAGTTCTTC
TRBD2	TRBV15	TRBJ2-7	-	CATSLGGTPEYEQYF	TGTGCCACCAGCCTGGGGGGGACCCCAGAATACGAGCAGTACTTC
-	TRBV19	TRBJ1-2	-	CASRTGQRERSYGYTF	TGTGCCAGTAGGACCGGACAGAGGGAGAGAAGCTATGGCTACACCTTC
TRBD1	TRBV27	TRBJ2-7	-	CASRRTGGLYEQYF	TGTGCCAGCAGGCGGACAGGGGGCTTATACGAGCAGTACTTC
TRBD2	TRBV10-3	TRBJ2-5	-	CAISRLAGQETQYF	TGTGCCATCAGTCGACTAGCTGGACAAGAGACCCAGTACTTC
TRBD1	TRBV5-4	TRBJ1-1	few	CASSAGQVNTEAFF	TGTGCCAGCAGCGCAGGACAGGTGAACACTGAAGCTTTCTTT
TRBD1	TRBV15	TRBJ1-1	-	CATSRDGTGATEAFF	TGTGCCACCAGCAGAGACGGGACAGGGGCCACTGAAGCTTTCTTT
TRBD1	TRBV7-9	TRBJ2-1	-	CASSYRTGGGDEQFF	TGTGCCAGCAGCTATCGGACAGGGGGTGGGGATGAGCAGTTCTTC
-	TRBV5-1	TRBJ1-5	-	CASSLSQGDQPQHF	TGCGCCAGCAGCTTGTCACAGGGTGATCAGCCCCAGCATTTT
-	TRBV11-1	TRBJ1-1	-	CASTRLGRSGAFF	TGTGCCAGCACCCGACTGGGACGAAGTGGAGCTTTCTTT
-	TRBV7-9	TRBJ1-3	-	CASSPRVGFRNTIYF	TGTGCCAGCAGCCCTCGTGTCGGGTTTAGAAACACCATATATTTT
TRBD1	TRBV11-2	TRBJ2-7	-	CASSFGTAGYEQYF	TGTGCCAGCAGCTTCGGGACAGCCGGCTACGAGCAGTACTTC
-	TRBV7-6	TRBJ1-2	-	CASSLAEGPYGYTF	TGTGCCAGCAGCTTAGCTGAGGGGCCCTATGGCTACACCTTC
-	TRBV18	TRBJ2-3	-	CASSPRLTGGSDTQYF	TGTGCCAGCTCACCACGGTTGACTGGAGGATCAGATACGCAGTATTTT
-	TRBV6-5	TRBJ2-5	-	CASSYQDTGGTQYF	TGTGCCAGCAGTTACCAGGACACCGGTGGGACCCAGTACTTC
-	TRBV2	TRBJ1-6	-	CASKSESSYNSPLHF	TGTGCCAGCAAGTCGGAAAGCTCCTATAATTCACCCCTCCACTTT
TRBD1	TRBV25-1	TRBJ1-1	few	CASSEYRGRTEAFF	TGTGCCAGCAGTGAATACAGGGGGCGGACTGAAGCTTTCTTT
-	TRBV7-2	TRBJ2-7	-	CASRVNGTQAF	TGTGCCAGCAGAGTTAACGGGACTCAGGCATTC
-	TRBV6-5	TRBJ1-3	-	CASRSDSSGNTIYF	TGTGCCAGCAGGTCCGACAGCTCTGGAAACACCATATATTTT
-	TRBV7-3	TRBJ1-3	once	CASSLNARGSGNTIYF	TGTGCCAGCAGCTTAAATGCTCGTGGCTCTGGAAACACCATATATTTT
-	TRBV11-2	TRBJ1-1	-	CASSLGPGRVNTEAFF	TGTGCCAGCAGCTTAGGGCCCGGACGGGTAAACACTGAAGCTTTCTTT
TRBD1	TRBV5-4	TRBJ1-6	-	CASSFGFRTGRNSPLHF	TGTGCCAGCAGCTTTGGGTTTAGGACAGGGAGGAATTCACCCCTCCACTTT
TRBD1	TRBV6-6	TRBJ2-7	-	CASSPGQGFTYEQYF	TGTGCCAGCAGCCCAGGACAGGGGTTTACCTACGAGCAGTACTTC
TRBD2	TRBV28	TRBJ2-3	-	CASSVTSGGSTDTQYF	TGTGCCAGCAGCGTTACTAGCGGGGGCAGCACAGATACGCAGTATTTT
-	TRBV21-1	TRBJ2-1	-	CASSKAGFDEQFF	TGTGCCAGCAGCAAAGCGGGGTTCGATGAGCAGTTCTTC